This T cell receptor (beta chain) came from a study of tumor-infiltrating lymphocytes in primary liver carcinoma. This clonotype was observed many times. CDR3 length: 17 residues. V shed 5 bases, J shed 10 bases, and the junction held 19 bases outside the gene matches. The germline V gene encodes CDR1 MDHEN and CDR2 SYDVKM. For each extraction, RNA and DNA were obtained together from 20-30 mg of unsorted bulk tissue. cDNA specific to TCR beta was made from approximately 0.55 ug of total RNA, with a constant-region primer employed for priming. Nested multiplex PCR, run for three rounds with slightly modified ARM-PCR, yielded TCR beta libraries. Running 10 cycles apiece, the first two PCR rounds relied on TRBV1-TRBV30 forward primers together with a C-beta reverse primer. TCRdb independently ran MiXCR on the multiplex PCR reads; one entry per CDR3 protein. The repertoire consists of 95,000 to 100,000 distinct CDR3 sequences, with about 63% occurring once and the leading ten covering less than 15%.

The sequencing input was liver tumor tissue from sampling region 2. Noted subset: tumor region T2, inferior pole. The chain employs TRBV28 and TRBJ2-1; 8 bases line up with TRBD1. The receptor's source is a woman in her fifties or sixties with primary liver carcinoma and hepatitis B virus infection. The CDR3 region has the DNA TGTGCCAGCAGTCCACAACCAGGACAGGGAGTGAGTCAGGAGCAGTTCTTC. It is translated as CASSPQPGQGVSQEQFF.